This T cell receptor (beta chain) came from a study of tumor-infiltrating lymphocytes in glioblastoma multiforme. Multiple V-beta primers and a C-beta primer amplified TCRB from RNA. TCRdb itself ran the multiplex PCR reads through MiXCR, one entry per CDR3 protein. The table lists roughly 15,000 distinct CDR3 sequences, around 72% of them singletons. The sample holds one count of this clonotype. Its target is unknown. Trimming cost V 6 bases and J 3 bases, with 21 bases left between them. The germline V gene has CDR1 MNHNS and CDR2 SASEGT. This CDR3 contains 17 residues. General study results and limits: T cells were not sorted into functional subsets. Detected clone frequencies may not reflect cell counts, being RNA-based.

Sequences were obtained from brain tumor tissue. This TCR came from a male donor with glioblastoma. The chain joins TRBV6-1 to TRBJ1-5; D is unresolved. This CDR3 reads CASSLEKGRTYNQPQHF. The CDR3 DNA follows: TGTGCCAGCAGCCTTGAAAAAGGGCGGACCTACAATCAGCCCCAGCATTTT.